This is a list of T cell receptor beta chains from one sample in a study of OX40 agonist ivuxolimab in advanced cancers. Sequencing used immunoSEQ multiplex PCR; TCRdb keeps in-frame clones, though not all of them. The data show 30,000 to 35,000 clones, around 80% seen once. The sample consisted of CD4+ or CD8+ T cells sorted from blood, taken in a trial of the OX40 agonist ivuxolimab. The receptors were gathered from an adult with an advanced solid tumor such as melanoma, head and neck, liver or kidney cancer. Each CDR3 is given with its conserved first and last residue. The D gene is left open where the match is weak. Some rows mark clone size as missing; the rest say once, few, many or name a class of expanded clone.

v_call,clone_size,j_call,d_call,cdr3_aa,cdr3_nt
TRBV18,.,TRBJ2-5,TRBD1,CASSLGQAGETQYF,TGTGCCAGCTCCCTCGGACAGGCCGGGGAGACCCAGTACTTC
TRBV6-9,.,TRBJ2-1,TRBD2,CASSYERGAWGEQFF,TGTGCCAGCAGTTATGAGCGGGGGGCCTGGGGTGAGCAGTTCTTC
TRBV7-7,.,TRBJ2-1,.,CASSLAGLSSYNEQFF,TGTGCTAGCAGCTTAGCAGGCCTTAGCTCCTACAATGAGCAGTTCTTC
TRBV7-3,.,TRBJ1-1,TRBD1,CASSGTVNTEAFF,TGTGCCAGCAGCGGGACAGTGAACACTGAAGCTTTCTTT
TRBV28,.,TRBJ2-7,.,CASSSGHFYEQYF,TGTGCCAGCAGTTCCGGACACTTCTACGAGCAGTACTTC
TRBV5-4,.,TRBJ1-2,.,CATPGGRGYTF,TGTGCCACCCCCGGGGGGAGAGGCTACACCTTC
TRBV5-1,.,TRBJ1-3,.,CASSAVGSGNTIYF,TGCGCCAGCAGCGCTGTCGGTTCTGGAAACACCATATATTTT
TRBV7-2,once,TRBJ1-1,.,CASSFPLVGFEAFF,TGTGCCAGCAGCTTCCCTTTGGTCGGGTTTGAAGCTTTCTTT
TRBV6-1,.,TRBJ1-6,.,CASNPIPNSPLHF,TGTGCCAGCAACCCTATCCCTAATTCACCCCTCCACTTT
TRBV11-2,few,TRBJ2-7,.,CASSQDRVGEQYF,TGTGCCAGCAGCCAGGATAGGGTCGGCGAGCAGTACTTC
TRBV9,.,TRBJ1-6,TRBD1,CASSVGDRGNSPLHF,TGTGCCAGCAGCGTAGGGGACAGGGGAAATTCACCCCTCCACTTT
TRBV5-4,once,TRBJ2-4,.,CASSLVGAAKNIQYF,TGTGCCAGCAGCTTGGTTGGGGCAGCCAAAAACATTCAGTACTTC
TRBV7-3,.,TRBJ2-7,.,CASSLVLPSYEQYF,TGTGCCAGCAGCTTGGTCTTGCCCTCCTACGAGCAGTACTTC
TRBV7-2,once,TRBJ1-1,.,CASSLGVGGGTEAFF,TGTGCCAGCAGCTTAGGAGTAGGGGGAGGGACTGAAGCTTTCTTT
TRBV4-1,few,TRBJ1-3,.,CASSEMGYSGNTIYF,TGCGCCAGCAGCGAAATGGGGTACTCTGGAAACACCATATATTTT
TRBV19,few,TRBJ2-7,.,CASSPTGHVIYEQYF,TGTGCCAGTAGTCCAACGGGCCACGTAATCTACGAGCAGTACTTC